These 21 T cell receptor beta chains were all obtained from the same sample, sequenced in a study of CD8 T cells in ankylosing spondylitis. TCRdb called the 5' RACE reads again in MiXCR, with one record for every CDR3 protein. The top ten clones hold over 7% of a sample with fewer than 200,000 distinct CDR3 sequences, around 16% of them seen once. Sample: blood, either unsorted or a sorted T cell fraction (not recorded which). Receptors were obtained from a male donor with ankylosing spondylitis or in good health (not recorded which).

The rearrangement joins TRBV29-1 to TRBJ2-7; 7 bases are shared with TRBD1. The J segment lost 0 bases and the V segment lost 7 bases, leaving 6 bases of the junction unmatched. CDR1 and CDR2 from the germline V gene are SQVTM and ANQGSEA. The CDR3 spans 13 residues. The CDR3 DNA sequence: TGCAGCGGAACGACAGGGATCTCCTACGAGCAGTACTTC. Translation: CSGTTGISYEQYF.

With regard to this clonotype: At one boundary the junction diverges from the germline segment, which might be a read error. This chain links TRBV6-5 with TRBJ1-5; D is uncertain. CDR1 and CDR2 (germline): MNHEY, SVGAGI. The CDR3 is 13 residues long. In DNA form, the CDR3 reads TGTGCCAGCAGTTACGGTGGAGCAACTACGGTCTATTTT. Translating gives CASSYGGATTVYF.

There are many counts of this clonotype. The chain has TRBV15 and TRBJ1-1; D gene uncertain. Trimming took off 3 bases at V and 1 base at J, with 0 bases between the two ends. This CDR3 spans 11 amino acids. Germline V gives CDR1 LNHNV, CDR2 YYDKDF (reference sequence). The CDR3 sequence: CATSRNTEAFF. CDR3 nucleotide sequence: TGTGCCACCAGCAGGAACACTGAAGCTTTCTTT.

This clonotype was observed at least ten times. The chain links TRBV19 to TRBJ1-1; D is perhaps TRBD1 (5 bases). Germline CDR1 reads LNHDA; CDR2 reads SQIVND (reference sequence). V lost 3 bases, J lost 0 bases, and 11 bases lay in between. This CDR3 contains 15 residues. CDR3 in amino acids: CASSMGRGVNTEAFF. CDR3 nucleotides: TGTGCCAGTAGTATGGGCCGGGGGGTGAACACTGAAGCTTTCTTT.

This clonotype came up many times. This sequence joins TRBV20-1 and TRBJ2-7, with 12 bases aligning to TRBD2. Looked up from germline, CDR1 is DFQATT and CDR2 is SNEGSKA (reference sequence). V shed 6 bases, J shed 0 bases, and the junction held 6 bases outside the gene matches. The CDR3 loop spans 15 amino acids. The CDR3 loop reads CSAWTSGMSSYEQYF. CDR3 sequence (DNA): TGCAGTGCGTGGACTAGCGGGATGAGCTCCTACGAGCAGTACTTC.

This clonotype showed up many times. The chain couples TRBV2 to TRBJ2-5; D is uncertain. Germline values: CDR1 SNHLY, CDR2 FYNNEI. V lost 2 bases and J lost 5, with 9 bases in between. The CDR3 has 13 residues. The CDR3 protein is CASSEWDRETQYF. The CDR3 nucleotides are TGTGCCAGCAGTGAATGGGATCGGGAGACCCAGTACTTC.

The chain recombines TRBV5-1 with TRBJ2-5; 9 nucleotides agree with TRBD2. V was pared by 4 bases and J by 2 bases, with 6 bases of the junction left unmatched. There are 15 residues in the CDR3. Germline V lookup: CDR1 SGHRS, CDR2 YFSETQ. The CDR3 nucleotides are TGCGCCAGCAGCGCGGGGACTAGCTGGCAAGAGACCCAGTACTTC. Amino acid sequence: CASSAGTSWQETQYF.

With regard to this clonotype: A much bigger clone sits one base away, suggesting this may be a read error. The chain carries TRBV2 and TRBJ2-7; TRBD1 aligns across 7 bases. The J call may be wrong; the DNA end is better matched by TRBJ2-1. The CDR3 loop spans 12 amino acids. The germline V gene has CDR1 SNHLY and CDR2 FYNNEI. DNA of the CDR3: TGTGCCAGCAGGGGACAGCTATACGAGCAGTTCTTC. Amino acids: CASRGQLYEQFF.

V is TRBV20-1 and J is TRBJ2-3; no definite D call. V lost 5 bases and J 0 bases, leaving 6 bases between the germline ends. Germline V gives CDR1 DFQATT, CDR2 SNEGSKA (reference sequence). The CDR3 is 12 residues long. The CDR3, as DNA: TGCAGTGCTGACGAGAGCACAGATACGCAGTATTTT. Amino acids: CSADESTDTQYF.

In its sample, this clonotype was seen a few times. The chain joins TRBV7-8 to TRBJ2-2; 8 bases fit TRBD2. J lost 0 bases, V lost 7 bases, and 4 bases had no gene match. Germline V lookup: CDR1 SGHVS, CDR2 FQNEAQ. This CDR3 region has 15 residues. The CDR3 spells CASNRGGANTGELFF. DNA of the CDR3: TGTGCCAGCAACCGGGGGGGAGCGAACACCGGGGAGCTGTTTTTT.

The V call is TRBV7-6, the J call TRBJ2-7; D is possibly TRBD1 (5 bases). The CDR3 sequence is 15 residues long. V lost 3 bases and J lost 3, with 15 bases in between. CDR1 SGHVS and CDR2 FNYEAQ come from the germline V gene. The CDR3 spells CASSFYPGANYEQYF. The CDR3 coding sequence is TGTGCCAGCAGCTTCTACCCTGGGGCAAACTACGAGCAGTACTTC. The full variable domain, with the rest looked up from reference TRBV7-6 and TRBJ2-7, is GAGVSQSPRYKVTKRGQDVALRCDPISGHVSLYWYRQALGQGPEFLTYFNYEAQQDKSGLPNDRFSAERPEGSISTLTIQRTEQRDSAMYRCASSFYPGANYEQYFGPGTRLTVT.

This clonotype has at least ten counts. The chain has TRBV20-1 and TRBJ2-3; D gene unclear. V was clipped by 6 bases and J by 6 bases, with 13 bases between them. CDR3 length: 12 amino acids. The germline V gene encodes CDR1 DFQATT and CDR2 SNEGSKA (reference sequence). The CDR3 DNA is TGCAGTGCACCGGACCCGTGGGATACGCAGTATTTT. Its translation: CSAPDPWDTQYF.

This clonotype was seen at least ten times. The chain has TRBV7-2 and TRBJ2-2; 8 bases are a match to TRBD1. V gave up 4 bases and J gave up 0 bases; unmatched junction bases: 1. Germline CDR1 SGHTA, CDR2 FQGNSA. The CDR3 is 15 residues long. CDR3 sequence: CASSSGGANTGELFF. The CDR3 DNA is TGTGCCAGCAGCTCAGGGGGCGCGAACACCGGGGAGCTGTTTTTT.

The chain recombines TRBV10-3 with TRBJ2-7; either TRBD1 or TRBD2 may fit D (5 bases each). Deletions cut 3 bases from V and 0 bases from J, with 15 bases between. The CDR3 spans 16 residues. Germline CDR1 reads ENHRY; CDR2 reads SYGVKD. CDR3 region: CAISDLGAASSYEQYF. In DNA form, the CDR3 reads TGTGCCATCAGTGATCTCGGGGCAGCGAGCTCCTACGAGCAGTACTTC.

This clonotype was counted only a few times. The rearrangement joins TRBV3-1 to TRBJ1-1; TRBD1 might be the D (5 bases). V lost 3 bases and J 8 bases, leaving 16 bases between the germline ends. Germline CDR1 and CDR2: LGHDT and YNNKEL (reference sequence). CDR3 length: 14 amino acids. CDR3: CASSHQDRGREAFF. The CDR3, as DNA: TGTGCCAGCAGCCACCAAGACCGGGGCCGGGAAGCTTTCTTT.

This clonotype was recorded at least ten times. The chain carries TRBV5-1 and TRBJ2-1; 11 nucleotides match TRBD2. With V trimmed by 7 bases and J by 5 bases, 8 bases remained unmatched. CDR1 and CDR2 (germline): SGHRS, YFSETQ. The CDR3 has 15 amino acids. The CDR3 reads CASAFRLAGNNEQFF. DNA for the CDR3: TGCGCCAGCGCTTTCCGACTAGCGGGGAACAATGAGCAGTTCTTC. The variable domain in full, completed from reference TRBV5-1 and TRBJ2-1, reads KAGVTQTPRYLIKTRGQQVTLSCSPISGHRSVSWYQQTPGQGLQFLFEYFSETQRNKGNFPGRFSGRQFSNSRSEMNVSTLELGDSALYLCASAFRLAGNNEQFFGPGTRLTVL.

This clonotype was found many times. The rearrangement links TRBV20-1 to TRBJ2-2, with D unclear. V lost 6 bases to trimming and J lost 4 bases, with 18 bases between them. CDR3 length: 15 amino acids. Looked up from germline, CDR1 is DFQATT and CDR2 is SNEGSKA (reference sequence). The CDR3 sequence: CSAVLAPSGTGELFF. As DNA, the CDR3 is TGCAGTGCGGTACTGGCGCCCTCGGGCACCGGGGAGCTGTTTTTT.

The chain carries TRBV28 and TRBJ2-1; D may match TRBD1 or TRBD2 (6 bases each). V gave up 2 bases and J gave up 5 bases, with 13 bases separating them. The germline CDR1 and CDR2 sequences are MDHEN and SYDVKM. CDR3 length equals 15 residues. In nucleotides, the CDR3 is TGTGCCAGCAGTTTACGGCGGGACAACAACAATGAGCAGTTCTTC. Residues: CASSLRRDNNNEQFF.

This clonotype was observed many times. J is TRBJ1-2 and V is TRBV5-1; a possible D gene is TRBD1 (5 bases). Germline-derived CDR1 and CDR2 are SGHRS and YFSETQ. The CDR3 loop spans 12 amino acids. V was trimmed by 2 bases and J by 6 bases, leaving 8 bases between them. The CDR3 loop reads CASSFGGDGYTF. In nucleotides, the CDR3 is TGCGCCAGCAGCTTCGGGGGGGATGGCTACACCTTC.

This clonotype came up many times. The chain has TRBV5-1 and TRBJ2-5; D call uncertain. Per germline, CDR1 SGHRS and CDR2 YFSETQ. CDR3 length equals 12 residues. Trimming shortened V by 4 bases and J by 5 bases, and 9 bases separated the two germline ends. As DNA, the CDR3 is TGCGCCAGCAGCGGATCTGGGGAGACCCAGTACTTC. Residues: CASSGSGETQYF.

This clonotype came up a few times. The V call is TRBV28, the J call TRBJ2-1; 7 bases align to TRBD2. This CDR3 spans 15 amino acids. V trimming: 7 bases; J trimming: 8 bases; junction bases outside the gene matches: 14. Per the germline V gene, CDR1 is MDHEN and CDR2 is SYDVKM. CDR3 protein: CASIRQKRDVHEQFF. CDR3 nucleotide sequence: TGTGCCAGCATTAGACAGAAGCGGGACGTTCATGAGCAGTTCTTC.